The 19 T cell receptor beta chains below were found in one sample sequenced in a study of cytomegalovirus exposure and HLA in healthy donors. The PCR employed 60 Vbeta primers together with 13 Jbeta primers. TCRdb's copy holds only in-frame clones and misses some; the assay was immunoSEQ multiplex PCR. The top ten hold 4% to 5.5% of the sample, which has around 150,000 clones, around 67% seen once. The sample comprised PBMCs. The receptor set was obtained from a woman aged 18-29 years in good health and CMV-seropositive.

This sequence joins TRBV5-6 and TRBJ2-3; a weak D match, TRBD2 (5 bases). Looked up from germline, CDR1 is SGHDT and CDR2 is YYEEEE. Trimming left V 6 bases short and J 3 bases short, with 17 bases between. The CDR3 sequence is 15 residues long. The CDR3 spells CASTAPWWRTDTQYF. CDR3 in DNA: TGTGCCAGCACCGCGCCCTGGTGGAGGACAGATACGCAGTATTTT.

The chain joins TRBV9 to TRBJ2-1; D possibly corresponds to TRBD1 (6 bases). Germline CDR1 SGDLS, CDR2 YYNGEE. V was clipped by 4 bases and J by 2 bases, with 16 bases between them. This CDR3 region has 16 residues. CDR3 nucleotide sequence: TGTGCCAGCAGCCCCTCCCCCGGGACAACCTACAATGAGCAGTTCTTC. The encoded protein is CASSPSPGTTYNEQFF. Using reference TRBV9 and TRBJ2-1 for the parts outside the CDR3, the full variable domain is DSGVTQTPKHLITATGQRVTLRCSPRSGDLSVYWYQQSLDQGLQFLIQYYNGEERAKGNILERFSAQQFPDLHSELNLSSLELGDSALYFCASSPSPGTTYNEQFFGPGTRLTVL.

The chain joins TRBV7-9 to TRBJ2-2, with 7 bases lining up with TRBD2. The V and J ends lost 8 bases and 3 bases, in that order; junction bases with no gene match: 6. The length of the CDR3 is 14 residues. Per the germline V gene, CDR1 is SEHNR and CDR2 is FQNEAQ (reference sequence). The CDR3 nucleotides are TGTGCCAGCCGGGCGGGGGTTGACACCGGGGAGCTGTTTTTT. It specifies CASRAGVDTGELFF.

The sample holds one count of this clone. The gene calls are TRBV6-6 and TRBJ2-3; 9 nucleotides match TRBD2. This CDR3 is 15 amino acids long. Germline V gene sequence: CDR1 MNHNY, CDR2 SVGAGI (reference sequence). V shed 6 bases, J shed 10 bases, and the junction held 14 bases outside the gene matches. The CDR3 nucleotides read TGTGCCAGCAGCCTTGGGGCTAGCGGGACACGCTCGCAGTATTTT. Residues: CASSLGASGTRSQYF.

The rearrangement links TRBV7-9 to TRBJ2-1; 7 nucleotides match TRBD2. The CDR3 runs 14 residues. J was trimmed by 8 bases and V by 11 bases; bases with no gene match: 15. CDR1 and CDR2 from the germline V gene are SEHNR and FQNEAQ (reference sequence). CDR3: CALRRRERADEQFF. In DNA form, the CDR3 reads TGTGCCCTTAGAAGGCGGGAGCGGGCTGATGAGCAGTTCTTC.

The rearrangement links TRBV7-3 to TRBJ2-3; no clear D gene. From germline, CDR1 is SGHTA and CDR2 FQGTGA. V lost 3 bases and J 0 bases, leaving 4 bases between the germline ends. This CDR3 comprises 13 residues. CDR3 bases: TGTGCCAGCAGCTTCGGGAGCACAGATACGCAGTATTTT. Protein product: CASSFGSTDTQYF.

Only a few counts were recorded for this clone. The chain employs TRBV27 and TRBJ1-5, with 7 bases lining up with TRBD1. Germline V gene lookup returns CDR1 MNHEY and CDR2 SMNVEV (reference sequence). The CDR3 covers 15 residues. After removal of 6 bases from V and 2 bases from J, the junction contained 7 bases not matched to a gene. CDR3 nucleotide sequence: TGTGCCAGCAGGACAGGGTTAGGAGGCAATCAGCCCCAGCATTTT. This sequence encodes CASRTGLGGNQPQHF.

The rearrangement joins TRBV19 to TRBJ2-2; D unresolved. The V gene lost 3 bases and the J gene lost 7 bases, with 3 bases spanning the gap. Germline loops: CDR1 LNHDA, CDR2 SQIVND (reference sequence). The CDR3 is 11 residues long. CDR3 nucleotides: TGTGCCAGTAGTATCTACGGGGAGCTGTTTTTT. Amino acid sequence: CASSIYGELFF.

This sequence joins TRBV6-5 and TRBJ1-2, with 11 positions matching TRBD1. Germline CDR1 MNHEY, CDR2 SVGAGI. This CDR3 comprises 16 residues. With V trimmed by 3 bases and J by 8 bases, 11 bases remained unmatched. The CDR3 nucleotides are TGTGCCAGCAGTTATAGCGGACAGGGGGCGCAGGGCGGCTACACCTTC. It specifies CASSYSGQGAQGGYTF.

This clone appeared a few times. The V call is TRBV28, the J call TRBJ2-7; 12 nucleotides match TRBD1. The CDR3 is 20 residues long. V lost 3 bases to trimming and J lost 4 bases; unmatched junction nucleotides: 19. Germline V lookup: CDR1 MDHEN, CDR2 SYDVKM. In nucleotides, the CDR3 is TGTGCCAGCAGTTTGGTATGGGGACAGGGGGCGCCAGTTCAAGATTACGAGCAGTACTTC. Translated, it gives CASSLVWGQGAPVQDYEQYF.

The chain combines TRBV5-1 with TRBJ1-4; perhaps TRBD1 as D (5 bases). CDR3 length: 16 residues. Trimming cost V 2 bases and J 1 base, with 12 bases left between them. Germline loops: CDR1 SGHRS, CDR2 YFSETQ. In DNA form, the CDR3 reads TGCGCCAGCAGCTTAAGGGGCGACGGAACTAATGAAAAACTGTTTTTT. Translated, it gives CASSLRGDGTNEKLFF.

This clone was seen more than once but under ten times. The CDR3 spells CASSSPPAGARSQTHEQYF. CDR3 nucleotides: TGTGCCAGCAGCTCCCCCCCGGCGGGAGCCCGAAGCCAGACCCACGAGCAGTACTTC. This rearrangement joins TRBV11-2 to TRBJ2-7; TRBD2 aligns across 7 bases. The J segment lost 5 bases and the V segment lost 4 bases, leaving 23 bases of the junction unmatched. This CDR3 has 19 amino acids. Germline values: CDR1 SGHAT, CDR2 FQNNGV.

The chain is built from TRBV6-4 and TRBJ2-3, with 9 nucleotides matching TRBD2. The CDR3 runs to 15 residues. With 2 bases clipped from V and 4 bases from J, the junction kept 4 bases outside the gene matches. CDR1 is MRHNA, CDR2 SNTAGT, per germline. The CDR3 reads CASSDNGGGADTQYF. CDR3 sequence (DNA): TGTGCCAGCAGTGACAATGGCGGGGGGGCAGATACGCAGTATTTT.

J is TRBJ2-7 and V is TRBV28, with TRBD2 identical over 7 bases. There are 10 residues in the CDR3. With V trimmed by 8 bases and J by 7 bases, 2 bases remained unmatched. CDR1 is MDHEN and CDR2 is SYDVKM in the germline V gene. CDR3 loop: CASWGGEQYF. Written as DNA, the CDR3 is TGTGCCAGCTGGGGGGGGGAGCAGTACTTC.

The rearrangement uses TRBV28 and TRBJ2-2; 9 bases map to TRBD1. From germline, CDR1 is MDHEN and CDR2 SYDVKM. This CDR3 is built from 17 residues. J was trimmed by 12 bases and V by 6 bases; bases with no gene match: 20. The CDR3 sequence is CASRIGVGQGPYRKLFF. Written as DNA, the CDR3 is TGTGCCAGCAGGATAGGGGTGGGACAGGGCCCTTATAGGAAGCTGTTTTTT. The full variable domain, with the rest looked up from reference TRBV28 and TRBJ2-2, is DVKVTQSSRYLVKRTGEKVFLECVQDMDHENMFWYRQDPGLGLRLIYFSYDVKMKEKGDIPEGYSVSREKKERFSLILESASTNQTSMYLCASRIGVGQGPYRKLFFGEGSRLTVL.

This clone was seen a handful of times. The V and J genes are TRBV28 and TRBJ2-7, with D perhaps TRBD1 (5 bases). Germline-derived CDR1 and CDR2 are MDHEN and SYDVKM. The CDR3 consists of 14 residues. V was clipped by 3 bases and J by 4 bases, with 13 bases between them. In DNA, the CDR3 is TGTGCCAGCAGTTTTTCCTGGCAGGGATACGAGCAGTACTTC. This encodes CASSFSWQGYEQYF.

The V call is TRBV28, the J call TRBJ1-1, with 7 positions matching TRBD1. J was trimmed by 0 bases and V by 10 bases; bases with no gene match: 14. CDR1 and CDR2 (germline): MDHEN, SYDVKM. CDR3 length equals 16 residues. In nucleotides, the CDR3 is TGTGCCACCCTAACAGGGGTCCTTACTATGAACACTGAAGCTTTCTTT. It encodes CATLTGVLTMNTEAFF.

The rearrangement uses TRBV5-4 and TRBJ2-3; TRBD2 agrees at 8 bases. The trim removed 4 bases at V and 3 bases at J, leaving 7 bases unmatched. Germline CDR1 and CDR2: SGHNT and YYREEE (reference sequence). The CDR3 has 15 amino acids. CDR3 sequence: CASSGGGLATDTQYF. CDR3 nucleotides: TGTGCCAGCAGCGGGGGAGGACTAGCTACAGATACGCAGTATTTT.

The CDR3 nucleotides read TGTGCCAGCACCGATGGGGGGACAGCCGCGGGGGGCTACACCTTC. This gives the protein CASTDGGTAAGGYTF. The chain carries TRBV2 and TRBJ1-2; 7 bases are a match to TRBD1. The CDR3 runs to 15 residues. V trimming: 7 bases; J trimming: 8 bases; junction bases outside the gene matches: 16. Germline-derived CDR1 and CDR2 are SNHLY and FYNNEI.